This T cell receptor beta chain came from a study of cytomegalovirus exposure and HLA in healthy donors. Germline CDR1 and CDR2: MNHNY and SVGAGI (reference sequence). The ends were cut back, 11 bases at V and 5 bases at J, with 16 bases in the middle. This CDR3 contains 12 residues. 60 Vbeta and 13 Jbeta primers were used in PCR. Method: immunoSEQ multiplex PCR; TCRdb's copy keeps in-frame clones and lacks some. The sample holds about 160,000 clones, about 78% seen once. V is TRBV6-6 and J is TRBJ2-7; TRBD2 is a possible D gene (7 bases). The sample taken for sequencing was PBMCs. The receptor was isolated from a male donor in good health and CMV-seronegative. The CDR3 DNA reads as TGTGCCGGCGCGGGGGCCTGCGACGAGCAGTACTTC. Protein sequence: CAGAGACDEQYF.